What follows are 20 T cell receptor beta chains derived from one specimen sequenced in a study of a mutant IDH1 vaccine in newly diagnosed glioma (dated by TCRdb to about 2021). The library was prepared using the immunoSEQ multiplex PCR assay. This is the immuneACCESS table as TCRdb keeps it, with only in-frame sequences that have V and J called. A part of the clones is gone; compared with another copy, unresolved V genes explain less than half, and the rest is unexplained. This sample is represented by some 90,000 clones; 82% of them were singletons. The ten largest clones add up to 4.5% to 5.5% of the sample. The time point label here, explained by the study, means: baseline, week 1 (first vaccination visit). Explained via the paper, the treatment or condition label denotes: pre-vaccination baseline after standard-of-care therapy. The sample consisted of PBMCs, taken from a glioma patient treated with radiotherapy, temozolomide or both. These receptors came from a man aged 35 to 55 with glioma. Some clones in this sample may be carry-over from other donors' samples.

CDR3 DNA sequence: TGCGCCAGCAGCAACGCGCGGGGGGCGGACTATGGCTACACCTTC. Its protein product is CASSNARGADYGYTF. The chain employs TRBV5-1 and TRBJ1-2, with D perhaps TRBD1 (6 bases). There are 15 residues in the CDR3. Germline V gene data show CDR1 as SGHRS and CDR2 as YFSETQ. V was cut by 4 bases and J by 3 bases, with 16 bases left in between. Using reference TRBV5-1 and TRBJ1-2 for the parts outside the CDR3, the full variable domain is KAGVTQTPRYLIKTRGQQVTLSCSPISGHRSVSWYQQTPGQGLQFLFEYFSETQRNKGNFPGRFSGRQFSNSRSEMNVSTLELGDSALYLCASSNARGADYGYTFGSGTRLTVV.

A note on this clone: One end of the junction does not line up with germline, which may come from a read error. The chain recombines TRBV30 with TRBJ2-7, with TRBD1 matching 7 bases. The length of the CDR3 is 11 residues. CDR1 GTSNPN and CDR2 SVGIG come from the germline V gene (reference sequence). The CDR3, as DNA: TGTGCCTGGAGTGGGGACAGTATGATAGCCTTC. It yields the protein CAWSGDSMIAF.

The chain uses TRBV2 and TRBJ2-1, with 8 bases lining up with TRBD2. Per germline, CDR1 SNHLY and CDR2 FYNNEI. V shed 10 bases and J 10 bases; nucleotides not matched to a gene: 3. This CDR3 spans 10 amino acids. The CDR3 here is CATVAGEQFF. As DNA, the CDR3 is TGTGCCACAGTAGCGGGAGAGCAGTTCTTC.

The V and J genes are TRBV4-1 and TRBJ1-4; D possibly corresponds to TRBD1 (6 bases). Per the germline V gene, CDR1 is MGHRA and CDR2 is YSYEKL. V lost 1 base and J 7 bases, leaving 13 bases between the germline ends. The CDR3 totals 15 residues. The CDR3 here is CASSQVAGGGEKLFF. The CDR3 bases are TGCGCCAGCAGCCAAGTAGCGGGGGGCGGTGAAAAACTGTTTTTT.

This clone was detected only once. The chain uses TRBV2 and TRBJ1-2, with 7 bases that match TRBD1. Germline V gene lookup returns CDR1 SNHLY and CDR2 FYNNEI. J lost 7 bases, V lost 10 bases, and 18 bases had no gene match. This CDR3 contains 15 residues. CDR3 nucleotides: TGTGCCAACTACGGGGTCGGGACAGAAGAAAGTGGCTACACCTTC. Protein sequence: CANYGVGTEESGYTF.

J is TRBJ2-7 and V is TRBV15, with 8 bases matching TRBD1. CDR3 length: 15 amino acids. In germline, CDR1 is LNHNV, CDR2 YYDKDF (reference sequence). Trimming took 2 bases from V and 3 from J; bases not matched to a gene: 6. The CDR3, as DNA: TGTGCCACCAGCAGATATAGGACAGGGAACTACGAGCAGTACTTC. Amino acid sequence: CATSRYRTGNYEQYF.

This rearrangement joins TRBV5-1 to TRBJ2-5, with 9 bases that match TRBD1. The trim removed 0 bases at V and 1 base at J, leaving 1 base unmatched. CDR3 length equals 15 residues. The germline CDR1 and CDR2 sequences are SGHRS and YFSETQ. The CDR3 here is CASSLGTGVQETQYF. CDR3 in DNA: TGCGCCAGCAGCTTGGGGACAGGGGTCCAAGAGACCCAGTACTTC.

The chain joins TRBV7-9 to TRBJ2-7, with TRBD2 identical over 8 bases. The CDR3 covers 15 residues. The V segment lost 2 bases and the J segment 3 bases; nucleotides outside the gene matches: 6. CDR1 is SEHNR and CDR2 is FQNEAQ in the germline V gene (reference sequence). The CDR3 is CASSLRSGGLYEQYF. The CDR3 DNA is TGTGCCAGCAGCTTACGCAGCGGGGGCCTCTACGAGCAGTACTTC.

The CDR3 is CASSSQPSLAGSTDTQYF. Written as DNA, the CDR3 is TGTGCCAGCAGCTCCCAACCGTCCCTAGCGGGGAGCACAGATACGCAGTATTTT. J is TRBJ2-3 and V is TRBV7-6, with TRBD2 matching 9 bases. V dropped 4 bases and J dropped 0; count of bases not matched to a gene: 11. Germline V gene sequence: CDR1 SGHVS, CDR2 FNYEAQ. The CDR3 is 18 amino acids.

The chain is built from TRBV29-1 and TRBJ2-7, with D perhaps TRBD1 (9 bases). The germline V gene encodes CDR1 SQVTM and CDR2 ANQGSEA. This CDR3 is 17 amino acids long. V lost 0 bases, J lost 0 bases, and 18 bases lay in between. The CDR3 region is CSVEDAGGQGASYEQYF. CDR3 nucleotides: TGCAGCGTTGAAGACGCGGGGGGACAGGGAGCCTCCTACGAGCAGTACTTC.

This chain joins TRBV29-1 and TRBJ2-7; possibly TRBD1 or TRBD2 for D (5 bases each). The CDR3 spans 12 residues. Germline V gene lookup returns CDR1 SQVTM and CDR2 ANQGSEA. Trimming took 1 base from V and 6 from J, leaving 10 bases between them. CDR3 region: CSVEGGGFEQYF. CDR3 sequence (DNA): TGCAGCGTTGAAGGTGGGGGTTTCGAGCAGTACTTC.

This clone was recorded once. This chain uses TRBV7-2 with TRBJ2-7, with 9 bases fitting TRBD2. The V segment lost 5 bases and the J segment 3 bases; nucleotides outside the gene matches: 8. The CDR3 length is 15 residues. The germline gives CDR1 SGHTA, CDR2 FQGNSA. As DNA, the CDR3 is TGTGCCAGCAGCGCACTGACTAGCGGCCACTACGAGCAGTACTTC. Amino acids: CASSALTSGHYEQYF.

This chain joins TRBV30 and TRBJ1-1, with 7 bases identical to TRBD1. The length of the CDR3 is 15 residues. V lost 1 base and J lost 4; bases outside the gene matches: 9. Per the germline V gene, CDR1 is GTSNPN and CDR2 is SVGIG (reference sequence). Written as DNA, the CDR3 is TGTGCCTGGAGTGGACAGGGAAGTCAGGGCACTGAAGCTTTCTTT. Translated: CAWSGQGSQGTEAFF.

This sequence joins TRBV6-5 and TRBJ2-7; 9 nucleotides align to TRBD1. The CDR3 loop spans 13 amino acids. After removal of 6 bases from V and 5 bases from J, the junction contained 5 bases not matched to a gene. Per the germline V gene, CDR1 is MNHEY and CDR2 is SVGAGI. DNA of the CDR3: TGTGCCAGCAGAGGGGACAGGGTCCACGAGCAGTACTTC. Translated: CASRGDRVHEQYF.

The count of this clone is one. The CDR3, as DNA: TGTGCCAGCAGCCCCATTTGGCAGGAGACTAACTATGGCTACACCTTC. Protein: CASSPIWQETNYGYTF. The rearrangement links TRBV5-6 to TRBJ1-2; D gene unclear. The CDR3 covers 16 residues. Germline CDR1 and CDR2: SGHDT and YYEEEE. V lost 4 bases, J lost 0 bases, and 16 bases lay in between. The entire variable domain, with the rest obtained from reference TRBV5-6 and TRBJ1-2, is as follows: DAGVTQSPTHLIKTRGQQVTLRCSPKSGHDTVSWYQQALGQGPQFIFQYYEEEERQRGNFPDRFSGHQFPNYSSELNVNALLLGDSALYLCASSPIWQETNYGYTFGSGTRLTVV.

This sequence joins TRBV9 and TRBJ1-1; tentatively, D is TRBD1 (6 bases). V was cut by 1 base and J by 3 bases, with 10 bases left in between. The germline gives CDR1 SGDLS, CDR2 YYNGEE. The CDR3 runs to 14 residues. The CDR3 DNA sequence: TGTGCCAGCAGCGTAACAGGGTGGGACACTGAAGCTTTCTTT. This gives the protein CASSVTGWDTEAFF.

V usage is TRBV2 and J usage is TRBJ2-3; D gene ambiguous. There are 14 residues in the CDR3. Trimming pared 3 bases from V and 0 bases from J, leaving 7 bases between. Germline V CDR1 and CDR2: SNHLY, FYNNEI. CDR3 nucleotides: TGTGCCAGCAGTGATGTCCCGAGCACAGATACGCAGTATTTT. Its protein product is CASSDVPSTDTQYF.

In its sample, this clone was seen once. This chain links TRBV4-2 with TRBJ2-3; D might be TRBD2 (6 bases). Trimming cost V 0 bases and J 0 bases, with 13 bases left between them. From germline, CDR1 is LGHNA and CDR2 YNFKEQ. The CDR3 sequence is 17 residues long. The CDR3 protein is CASSQDGRGPSTDTQYF. In DNA form, the CDR3 reads TGTGCCAGCAGCCAAGATGGGCGGGGTCCTAGCACAGATACGCAGTATTTT.

The rearrangement links TRBV4-1 to TRBJ1-1, with a weak D call TRBD1 (5 bases). Trimming shortened V by 5 bases and J by 3 bases, and 13 bases separated the two germline ends. In germline, CDR1 is MGHRA, CDR2 YSYEKL. The CDR3 loop spans 14 amino acids. CDR3 nucleotides: TGCGCCAGCAGCTCTGTGGGGGGTGACACTGAAGCTTTCTTT. Translating it yields CASSSVGGDTEAFF.

The chain carries TRBV30 and TRBJ1-1, with D possibly matching TRBD1 (5 bases). Germline CDR1 is GTSNPN and CDR2 is SVGIG (reference sequence). The CDR3 is made up of 14 amino acids. V shed 3 bases and J shed 5 bases, with 16 bases lying between them. The chain's CDR3 is CAWRASGMGTEAFF. For the CDR3, the DNA is TGTGCCTGGAGAGCTTCAGGGATGGGGACTGAAGCTTTCTTT.